This section outlines one TCR beta chain sequence together with its context. The protocol was immunoSEQ multiplex PCR, while the TCRdb copy is restricted to in-frame clones and leaves out a portion. The sample has under 95,000 clones; 88% are singletons. The data belong to a study of blood T cell repertoires in COVID-19. The V gene's germline CDR1 is KGHSH and CDR2 LQKENI. The ends were cut back, 2 bases at V and 3 bases at J, with 8 bases in the middle. The CDR3 consists of 13 residues. Material for sequencing was peripheral blood. This clonotype was sampled from a human donor in a cohort sampled during active COVID-19. The rearrangement joins TRBV18 to TRBJ2-7; perhaps TRBD2 as D (5 bases). The CDR3 bases are TGTGCCAGCTCACCATCCGGGGACTACGAGCAGTACTTC. Translated: CASSPSGDYEQYF.